This is a list of T cell receptor beta chains from one sample in a study of OX40 agonist ivuxolimab in advanced cancers. Measured with immunoSEQ multiplex PCR; TCRdb has only the in-frame clones, and not every one. The sample yields roughly 67,000 clones, 84% seen once. The specimen comprised CD4+ or CD8+ T cells sorted from blood, sampled in a trial of the OX40 agonist ivuxolimab. The receptors come from an adult with an advanced solid tumor such as melanoma, head and neck, liver or kidney cancer. The CDR3 runs from the conserved cysteine through the conserved F or W. D genes are given only for firm matches. Clone size appears in some rows only: once, few, many, or a class for an expanded clone.

j_call	d_call	clone_size	v_call	cdr3_nt	cdr3_aa
TRBJ1-1	.	.	TRBV18	TGTGCCAGCTCACCGATCAGGGGCTCGAACACTGAAGCTTTCTTT	CASSPIRGSNTEAFF
TRBJ2-7	.	.	TRBV6-1	TGTGCCGCAGGGGGGGCCTACGAGCAGTACTTC	CAAGGAYEQYF
TRBJ2-1	.	.	TRBV5-8	TGTGCCAGCTTTTCCCGGGGTGGTGTCAATGAGCAGTTCTTC	CASFSRGGVNEQFF
TRBJ1-2	.	medium-sized	TRBV9	TGTGCCAGCAGCGTAGTGGCAGGGGCTAACTATGGCTACACCTTC	CASSVVAGANYGYTF
TRBJ2-5	.	.	TRBV4-1	TGCGCCAGCAGCCAAGAAGGCGGTATGGGGACCCAGTACTTC	CASSQEGGMGTQYF
TRBJ2-1	TRBD2	.	TRBV5-6	TGTGCCAGCAGCTTGGATTATGATAGCGGGAGGACGTTTTACAATGAGCAGTTCTTC	CASSLDYDSGRTFYNEQFF
TRBJ2-2	.	.	TRBV13	TGTGCCAGCAGCTTAGGGTTTAGATCTACCGGGGAGCTGTTTTTT	CASSLGFRSTGELFF
TRBJ1-2	.	.	TRBV12-5	TGTGCTAGTGGAGGATCAGGGAGCGATGGCTACACCTTC	CASGGSGSDGYTF
TRBJ1-2	.	.	TRBV7-2	TGTGCCAGCAGCTTAGGGCCAACGGAGAACTATGGCTACACCTTC	CASSLGPTENYGYTF
TRBJ2-5	TRBD1	.	TRBV5-1	TGCGCCAGCAGCTCCTTGACAGGGGTCCAAGAGACCCAGTACTTC	CASSSLTGVQETQYF
TRBJ2-3	.	.	TRBV14	TGTGCCAGCAGCCAAGTCCTTACTTACAGGGCAGATACGCAGTATTTT	CASSQVLTYRADTQYF
TRBJ2-1	TRBD1	.	TRBV5-1	TGCGCCAGCAGCTTTAGACAGGGCCGTCATGAGCAGTTCTTC	CASSFRQGRHEQFF
TRBJ2-1	.	.	TRBV2	TGTGCCAGCAGTCCCCTATCGGGTCTAGCGCTATACAATGAGCAGTTCTTC	CASSPLSGLALYNEQFF
TRBJ2-7	.	.	TRBV7-2	TGTGCCAGCAGCGGGGAGGCGGCCGAGCAGTACTTC	CASSGEAAEQYF
TRBJ2-5	.	few	TRBV7-9	TGTGCCAGCAGCCTCGATCAAGAGACCCAGTACTTC	CASSLDQETQYF
TRBJ2-7	.	.	TRBV7-2	TGTGCCAGCAGCCGGGGGTCTCAACTAGATGGCGACGAGCAGTACTTC	CASSRGSQLDGDEQYF
TRBJ2-3	TRBD1	.	TRBV4-3	TGCGCCAGCAGCCAGGGGGGACAGGGGACAGATACGCAGTATTTT	CASSQGGQGTDTQYF
TRBJ1-1	.	.	TRBV20-1	TGCAGTGCTCGTGGTTCGCAAGCTTTCTTT	CSARGSQAFF
TRBJ1-2	.	.	TRBV7-9	TGTGCCAGCAGTGGGTCCGTGGGGGGCGGTGGCTACACCTTC	CASSGSVGGGGYTF
TRBJ1-1	.	.	TRBV28	TGTGCCAGCACCCCCAGAAGGGACACTGAAGCTTTCTTT	CASTPRRDTEAFF
TRBJ1-5	.	.	TRBV28	TGTGCCAGCAGATGGCGACGGGATCAGCCCCAGCATTTT	CASRWRRDQPQHF
TRBJ2-7	TRBD2	.	TRBV5-1	TGCGCCAGCAGCTTGGGGGGGACTAGCGTATCCTACGAGCAGTACTTC	CASSLGGTSVSYEQYF
TRBJ1-4	.	.	TRBV2	TGTGCCAGCACCCGAGGAGGCGGGGCAACTAATGAAAAACTGTTTTTT	CASTRGGGATNEKLFF
TRBJ2-3	TRBD2	.	TRBV11-2	TGTGCCAGCAGCCATTTCCCACTAGCGGGAGGGCCAGATACGCAGTATTTT	CASSHFPLAGGPDTQYF
TRBJ2-1	.	.	TRBV5-1	TGCGCCAGCAGGACCCTGAGGGGGAGGGCCCCCTACAATGAGCAGTTCTTC	CASRTLRGRAPYNEQFF
TRBJ2-1	.	.	TRBV7-6	TGTGCCAGCAGCGTAGTGGGGGAGTCCTACAATGAGCAGTTCTTC	CASSVVGESYNEQFF
TRBJ1-1	.	.	TRBV7-2	TGTGCCAGCAGCCTCCCGGTGGGTTCTGAAGCTTTCTTT	CASSLPVGSEAFF
TRBJ2-7	.	.	TRBV2	TGTGCCAGCAGAGGGACGTCCTACGAGCAGTACTTC	CASRGTSYEQYF
TRBJ2-7	.	.	TRBV5-1	TGCGCCAGCAGCCTGGCGGGCAACGAGCAGTACTTC	CASSLAGNEQYF
TRBJ1-1	TRBD1	.	TRBV11-2	TGTGCCAGCAGCTTGACCCTGACAGGGATGAGCACTGAAGCTTTCTTT	CASSLTLTGMSTEAFF
TRBJ2-1	.	.	TRBV29-1	TGCAGCGTCTCACTCCTTCGGAATGAGCAGTTCTTC	CSVSLLRNEQFF
TRBJ2-7	TRBD1	.	TRBV5-5	TGTGCCAGCAGAGTAGGGACAGGACCCTACGAGCAGTACTTC	CASRVGTGPYEQYF
TRBJ1-2	.	few	TRBV28	TGTGCCAGCAGTTTAAATAACTATGGCTACACCTTC	CASSLNNYGYTF
TRBJ1-5	TRBD1	.	TRBV10-3	TGTGCCATCAGTGACCAGGGGGGGGCGCCCCAGCCCCAGCATTTT	CAISDQGGAPQPQHF
TRBJ2-5	.	.	TRBV7-8	TGTGCCAGCAGCTTGGGACATTTCGAGACCCAGTACTTC	CASSLGHFETQYF
TRBJ1-2	.	.	TRBV4-1	TGCGCCAGCAGGGAGCCCGGGACATCAAACTATGGCTACACCTTC	CASREPGTSNYGYTF
TRBJ2-3	.	once	TRBV4-3	TGCGCCAGCAGCTTCCGGGTTTTCACAGATACGCAGTATTTT	CASSFRVFTDTQYF
TRBJ1-2	.	.	TRBV6-5	TGTGCCAGCAGTTACAAGGGATCGGGCTACACCTTC	CASSYKGSGYTF
TRBJ2-2	.	.	TRBV7-8	TGTGCCAGCAGCTTAAGTACCCCCCCGGACGGGGAGCTGTTTTTT	CASSLSTPPDGELFF
TRBJ2-3	TRBD2	.	TRBV5-1	TGCGCCAGCAGCTTCGGGACTAGCGGGAGGCGGGGAGATACGCAGTATTTT	CASSFGTSGRRGDTQYF
TRBJ1-1	TRBD1	once	TRBV6-4	TGTGCCAGCAGATTACCGGGACAGGAGAACACTGAAGCTTTCTTT	CASRLPGQENTEAFF
TRBJ2-3	.	.	TRBV11-2	TGTGCCAGCAGCTTAGATCAACAGGGTTCGCAGTATTTT	CASSLDQQGSQYF
TRBJ2-3	TRBD2	.	TRBV4-1	TGCGCCAGCAGCCGAGATCTAGCGGGAGGGCCGGCAGATACGCAGTATTTT	CASSRDLAGGPADTQYF
TRBJ2-1	.	.	TRBV10-3	TGTGCCATCAGTGGCGACTACGACAATGAGCAGTTCTTC	CAISGDYDNEQFF
TRBJ1-2	.	.	TRBV2	TGTGCCAGCAGGGACCCGGCCGTCGATGGCTACACCTTC	CASRDPAVDGYTF
TRBJ2-7	.	few	TRBV5-6	TGTGCCAGCAGCGTAGTAGGGCTTGGCGAGCAGTACTTC	CASSVVGLGEQYF
TRBJ2-3	TRBD2	.	TRBV5-4	TGTGCCAGCAGCAGCGGGGCGGGAGCGGGAGATACGCAGTATTTT	CASSSGAGAGDTQYF
TRBJ2-3	.	.	TRBV7-8	TGTGCCAGCAGCTTACTAGGAGGGGGCCCGACCGATACGCAGTATTTT	CASSLLGGGPTDTQYF
TRBJ2-5	.	.	TRBV2	TGTGCCAGCAGGGGGGGACCTCTTGGGGAGACCCAGTACTTC	CASRGGPLGETQYF
TRBJ2-7	TRBD2	.	TRBV5-8	TGTGCCAGCAGCCTTCTAGCGGGAGACGACGAGCAGTACTTC	CASSLLAGDDEQYF
TRBJ1-4	.	once	TRBV27	TGTGCCAGCAGTCCATCCCCCCAGCCAACTAATGAAAAACTGTTTTTT	CASSPSPQPTNEKLFF
TRBJ1-5	.	.	TRBV28	TGTGCCAGCAGGACCGGCGGGGGGAGGAGCAATCAGCCCCAGCATTTT	CASRTGGGRSNQPQHF
TRBJ1-1	.	.	TRBV7-9	TGTGCCAGCAGCTTGGCGGGTTCCGCTGAAGCTTTCTTT	CASSLAGSAEAFF
TRBJ2-1	.	once	TRBV28	TGTGCCAGCATGGGGGCGGGACAGAAGCGGTACAATGAGCAGTTCTTC	CASMGAGQKRYNEQFF
TRBJ2-7	.	.	TRBV18	TGTGCCAGCTCACCTAACCCATCCTACGAGCAGTACTTC	CASSPNPSYEQYF
TRBJ1-1	.	.	TRBV5-6	TGTGCCAGCAGCCGCGGGCCGAACACTGAAGCTTTCTTT	CASSRGPNTEAFF
TRBJ2-3	.	.	TRBV9	TGTGCCAGCAGCGTAGGACTAGTTCATACGCAGTATTTT	CASSVGLVHTQYF
TRBJ2-7	.	.	TRBV6-1	TGTGCCAGCAGTGGGGGGCGTACTCGGTACGAGCAGTACTTC	CASSGGRTRYEQYF